These 15 T cell receptor beta chains were sequenced from one sample in a study of PD-1 and CTLA-4 blockade in melanoma. TCRdb's table, derived via immunoSEQ multiplex PCR, lists solely in-frame clones and lacks some. The sample carries 30,000 or so clones, approximately 90% recorded once. The sample consisted of CD8+ T cells from peripheral blood, taken from a patient given anti-PD-1 treatment. These receptors were taken from a human donor with melanoma.

This clone has a single count. The chain has TRBV7-2 and TRBJ2-7; 7 nucleotides align to TRBD1. Germline V gene sequence: CDR1 SGHTA, CDR2 FQGNSA. J gave up 5 bases and V 6 bases, and 7 bases lay outside the gene matches. The CDR3 has 13 residues. The CDR3 spells CASRPTGDHEQYF. Here the CDR3 DNA reads TGTGCCAGCAGGCCTACAGGGGACCACGAGCAGTACTTC.

The chain recombines TRBV11-3 with TRBJ2-5; 8 bases map to TRBD1. This CDR3 is 17 amino acids long. The J segment lost 0 bases and the V segment lost 0 bases, leaving 6 bases of the junction unmatched. Germline lookup yields CDR1 SGHNT and CDR2 YENEEA. CDR3 in DNA: TGTGCCAGCAGCTTAGAAGCAGGGGGCTATTACCAAGAGACCCAGTACTTC. Its protein product is CASSLEAGGYYQETQYF.

The V call is TRBV6-5, the J call TRBJ1-2, with TRBD1 matching over 7 bases. V lost 4 bases and J lost 7; bases outside the gene matches: 6. The CDR3 has 13 amino acids. Germline CDR1 and CDR2: MNHEY and SVGAGI. CDR3 region: CASSSLTGSGYTF. Written as DNA, the CDR3 is TGTGCCAGCAGTTCCTTGACAGGGAGTGGCTACACCTTC.

The chain links TRBV7-9 to TRBJ1-1, with 7 nucleotides matching TRBD1. Trimming cost V 4 bases and J 4 bases; bases outside gene matches: 15. This CDR3 is 17 amino acids long. CDR1 is SEHNR and CDR2 is FQNEAQ in the germline V gene (reference sequence). This CDR3 is CASSSSRQGAGGTEAFF. In DNA, the CDR3 is TGTGCCAGCAGCTCTAGCCGACAGGGAGCCGGGGGCACTGAAGCTTTCTTT. Full variable domain (missing parts from reference TRBV7-9 and TRBJ1-1): DTGVSQNPRHKITKRGQNVTFRCDPISEHNRLYWYRQTLGQGPEFLTYFQNEAQLEKSRLLSDRFSAERPKGSFSTLEIQRTEQGDSAMYLCASSSSRQGAGGTEAFFGQGTRLTVV.

The CDR3 DNA is TGTGCCAGCAGTTCCCAGGGGGGACTAGGTGAAAAACTGTTTTTT. This gives the protein CASSSQGGLGEKLFF. The J gene is TRBJ1-4, the V gene TRBV6-2 or TRBV6-3, with TRBD1 identical over 7 bases. CDR3 length: 15 amino acids. V dropped 4 bases and J dropped 7; count of bases not matched to a gene: 9. Germline V gene sequence: CDR1 MNHEY, CDR2 SVGEGT.

The count of this clone is one. V is TRBV4-2 and J is TRBJ2-1; D unclear. V was cut by 1 base and J by 5 bases, with 9 bases left in between. The germline gives CDR1 LGHNA, CDR2 YNFKEQ. The CDR3 runs 14 residues. CDR3 residues: CASSQVGSDNEQFF. The CDR3 region has the DNA TGTGCCAGCAGCCAAGTAGGCAGCGACAATGAGCAGTTCTTC.

This chain connects TRBV7-6 to TRBJ1-1; a weak D match, TRBD1 (6 bases). CDR3 size: 16 residues. The V end lost 0 bases, the J end lost 4 bases, and 15 bases lay between the germline ends. The germline V gene has CDR1 SGHVS and CDR2 FNYEAQ. CDR3 loop: CASSLASGAFLTEAFF. The DNA for the CDR3 is TGTGCCAGCAGCTTAGCATCGGGGGCCTTTCTCACTGAAGCTTTCTTT.

The chain employs TRBV29-1 and TRBJ1-1; D uncertain. Germline-derived CDR1 and CDR2 are SQVTM and ANQGSEA. Trimming shortened V by 7 bases and J by 0 bases, and 9 bases separated the two germline ends. The CDR3 spans 12 residues. The CDR3 DNA follows: TGCAGCGCGGAGGTATTGAACACTGAAGCTTTCTTT. Encoded protein: CSAEVLNTEAFF.

The chain recombines TRBV30 with TRBJ2-1, with 7 bases lining up with TRBD2. The V segment lost 0 bases and the J segment 5 bases; nucleotides outside the gene matches: 7. CDR3 length: 15 residues. Germline V lookup: CDR1 GTSNPN, CDR2 SVGIG (reference sequence). The CDR3 region has the DNA TGTGCCTGGAGTGTACTACTTGGGGGGGACAATGAGCAGTTCTTC. Translation: CAWSVLLGGDNEQFF.

The chain combines TRBV5-5 with TRBJ1-1; D is unresolved. The CDR3 is made up of 11 amino acids. Per germline, CDR1 SGHKS and CDR2 YYEKEE (reference sequence). V gave up 5 bases and J gave up 4 bases, with 6 bases separating them. The chain's CDR3 is CASRVSTEAFF. The CDR3 bases are TGTGCCAGCAGGGTATCCACTGAAGCTTTCTTT. Together with reference TRBV5-5 and TRBJ1-1, the CDR3 gives the full variable domain: DAGVTQSPTHLIKTRGQQVTLRCSPISGHKSVSWYQQVLGQGPQFIFQYYEKEERGRGNFPDRFSARQFPNYSSELNVNALLLGDSALYLCASRVSTEAFFGQGTRLTVV.

The J gene is TRBJ1-1, the V gene TRBV9; 7 bases agree with TRBD1. The CDR3 is 13 amino acids. V shed 3 bases and J 4 bases; nucleotides not matched to a gene: 3. From germline, CDR1 is SGDLS and CDR2 YYNGEE. DNA of the CDR3: TGTGCCAGCAGCGAGCACAGGGGCACTGAAGCTTTCTTT. Translation gives CASSEHRGTEAFF.

The count of this clone is one. The rearrangement links TRBV11-2 to TRBJ2-1; 7 bases are shared with TRBD2. The germline gives CDR1 SGHAT, CDR2 FQNNGV. J lost 2 bases, V lost 5 bases, and 9 bases had no gene match. This CDR3 spans 16 amino acids. The CDR3 spells CASSREARLAYNEQFF. DNA of the CDR3: TGTGCCAGCAGCCGGGAGGCCCGGTTGGCCTACAATGAGCAGTTCTTC.

This chain joins TRBV21-1 and TRBJ2-5; no DNA check was done on the table's D call, TRBD1. TRBV21-1 represents a pseudogene. The length of the CDR3 is 15 residues. The CDR3 reads CASIPDREGTETQYF. For the CDR3, the DNA is TGTGCCAGCATCCCGGACAGGGAGGGGACAGAGACCCAGTACTTC.

The chain combines TRBV29-1 with TRBJ2-2; unclear D gene. The CDR3 is 13 residues long. Trimming took off 0 bases at V and 4 bases at J, with 6 bases between the two ends. Per germline, CDR1 SQVTM and CDR2 ANQGSEA. CDR3 protein: CSVEDSLTGELFF. CDR3 in DNA: TGCAGCGTTGAAGACAGCCTCACCGGGGAGCTGTTTTTT.

This clone was detected only once. This chain joins TRBV27 and TRBJ2-6, with D perhaps TRBD1 or TRBD2 (6 bases each). Trimming shortened V by 6 bases and J by 0 bases, and 18 bases separated the two germline ends. CDR3 length equals 18 residues. CDR1 is MNHEY, CDR2 SMNVEV, per germline (reference sequence). CDR3: CASRASEGGYSGANVLTF. DNA of the CDR3: TGTGCCAGCAGGGCCTCTGAGGGGGGCTACTCTGGGGCCAACGTCCTGACTTTC.